This is a list of T cell receptor beta chains from one sample in a study of blood T cell repertoires in COVID-19. TCRdb's table, derived via immunoSEQ multiplex PCR, lists solely in-frame clones and lacks some. The data show 430,000 or so clones, roughly 90% seen once. The sample consisted of PBMCs or T cells enriched from blood (not recorded which). The receptor set was obtained from a woman under 30 who had been exposed to COVID-19. Both conserved end residues are part of each CDR3. A D gene is named only where the DNA matches it firmly. Clone size, where shown, is once, few, many, or a class for clones that have expanded.

>NA|once|TRBJ1-2|TRBV3-1/TRBV3-2
TGTGCCAGCAGCCAAGGTAGTGCGGGGGGAGGCTTTGGCTACACCTTC
CASSQGSAGGGFGYTF
>TRBD1|NA|TRBJ1-4|TRBV28
TGTGCCAGCAGTTTTCAGGACAGGTTTAATGAAAAACTGTTTTTT
CASSFQDRFNEKLFF
>NA|NA|TRBJ1-3|TRBV6-5
TGTGCCAGCGGCGCGGGGACCTCTGGAAACACCATATATTTT
CASGAGTSGNTIYF
>NA|NA|TRBJ2-2|TRBV7-2
TGTGCCAGCAGCATAAGGGGGAGTTTTACCGGGGAGCTGTTTTTT
CASSIRGSFTGELFF
>NA|NA|TRBJ2-1|TRBV6-4
TGTGCCAGCAGTGACGAAGCTCGGAATGAGCAGTTCTTC
CASSDEARNEQFF
>NA|NA|TRBJ1-2|TRBV5-4
TGTGCCAGCAGCTTGTCACGGGACTATGGCTACACCTTC
CASSLSRDYGYTF
>NA|NA|TRBJ1-1|TRBV29-1
TGCAGCGTGAACAGGAACATGAACACTGAAGCTTTCTTT
CSVNRNMNTEAFF
>NA|NA|TRBJ1-1|TRBV28
TGTGCCAGCAGTTCCCTGGACACTTATATGAACACTGAAGCTTTCTTT
CASSSLDTYMNTEAFF
>TRBD1|NA|TRBJ1-2|TRBV19
TGTGCCAGCTGGGACAGTGAGAACTATGGCTACACCTTC
CASWDSENYGYTF
>NA|NA|TRBJ2-7|TRBV27
TGTGCCAGCAGTCACGCCGGGAGCTACGAGCAGTACTTC
CASSHAGSYEQYF
>NA|NA|TRBJ2-2|TRBV28
TGTGCCAGCAGAGGACAAACGGGCACCGGGGAGCTGTTTTTT
CASRGQTGTGELFF
>TRBD2|NA|TRBJ2-5|TRBV30
TGTGCCTGGAGCAGACTAGCGGGGGCCTGGGAGACCCAGTACTTC
CAWSRLAGAWETQYF
>TRBD1|NA|TRBJ2-4|TRBV3-1/TRBV3-2
TGTGCCAGCAGCCAAGCATCAGGGGGAGAAAACATTCAGTACTTC
CASSQASGGENIQYF
>NA|NA|TRBJ1-1|TRBV5-6
TGTGCCAGCAGCTTTCAATGGAACACTGAAGCTTTCTTT
CASSFQWNTEAFF
>NA|NA|TRBJ2-3|TRBV28
TGTGCCAGCATTCCCCTTGCTAGTCAAGATACGCAGTATTTT
CASIPLASQDTQYF
>TRBD1|once|TRBJ1-1|TRBV28
TGTGCCAGCAGGGGCCAGGGGGATCGGACTGAAGCTTTCTTT
CASRGQGDRTEAFF
>NA|NA|TRBJ2-5|TRBV7-2
TGTGCCAGCAGCCTAACGACTCCCGGGACATTTCAAGAGACCCAGTACTTC
CASSLTTPGTFQETQYF
>TRBD1|NA|TRBJ1-1|TRBV14
TGTGCCAGCAGCCAATTGCCGGGGGACAGGGGTTGGGACACTGAAGCTTTCTTT
CASSQLPGDRGWDTEAFF
>NA|NA|TRBJ2-7|TRBV30
TGTGCCTGGAGTGCCAGCCCTGACAGGATCTCCTACGAGCAGTACTTC
CAWSASPDRISYEQYF
>NA|NA|TRBJ1-5|TRBV11-2
TGTGCCAGCAGCACAACGGGGGGAGGCAATCAGCCCCAGCATTTT
CASSTTGGGNQPQHF
>TRBD2|NA|TRBJ2-7|TRBV12-3/TRBV12-4
TGTGCCAGCACCTTCGGGGGAGGGTACGAGCAGTACTTC
CASTFGGGYEQYF
>NA|few|TRBJ2-3|TRBV19
TGTGCCAGTAGTATAGACAGGGATTCAGATACGCAGTATTTT
CASSIDRDSDTQYF
>TRBD1|once|TRBJ2-7|TRBV24-1
TGTGCCACCAGTAAGGGACAGACCTCCTACGAGCAGTACTTC
CATSKGQTSYEQYF
>TRBD2|once|TRBJ2-7|TRBV4-1
TGCGCCAGCAGCCCTGGACTAGCGGGAGCCTACGAGCAGTACTTC
CASSPGLAGAYEQYF
>TRBD1|NA|TRBJ1-2|TRBV5-4
TGTGCCAGCGAACGGACAGGCGTCTATGGCTACACCTTC
CASERTGVYGYTF
>TRBD1|few|TRBJ1-5|TRBV18
TGTGCCAGCTCACCCCAGGGGGACAGCAATCAGCCCCAGCATTTT
CASSPQGDSNQPQHF
>TRBD2|NA|TRBJ2-7|TRBV19
TGTGCCAGTAGGGTAGCGGGGGCTGACGAGCAGTACTTC
CASRVAGADEQYF
>NA|NA|TRBJ2-3|TRBV4-2
TGTGCCAGCAGCCTACAGAGAGATACGCAGTATTTT
CASSLQRDTQYF
>TRBD2|NA|TRBJ2-3|TRBV7-9
TGTGCCAGCAGCTCAACCGGGGAGGGGACAGATACGCAGTATTTT
CASSSTGEGTDTQYF
>TRBD1|NA|TRBJ2-2|TRBV7-6
TGTGCCAGCAGTTCCGGGACAGGGCTCACCGGGGAGCTGTTTTTT
CASSSGTGLTGELFF
>NA|NA|TRBJ2-2|TRBV4-3
TGCGCCAGCTCACAGGTCCAGGCGATCACCGGGGAGCTGTTTTTT
CASSQVQAITGELFF
>TRBD2|NA|TRBJ2-1|TRBV6-1
TGTGCCAGCAGTGAATGGAGTAGCGGGAGGGCCTCCTACAATGAGCAGTTCTTC
CASSEWSSGRASYNEQFF
>TRBD1|NA|TRBJ2-5|TRBV4-1
TGCGCCAGCAGCCAAGGGGACAGGGGGCGGGAGACCCAGTACTTC
CASSQGDRGRETQYF
>NA|NA|TRBJ1-4|TRBV30
TGTGCCTGGAACAGGAGGGACCAGAATGAAAAACTGTTTTTT
CAWNRRDQNEKLFF
>TRBD2|NA|TRBJ2-1|TRBV7-2
TGTGCCAGCAGCTCTAGCGGGGGGTACAATGAGCAGTTCTTC
CASSSSGGYNEQFF
>NA|NA|TRBJ1-1|TRBV11-3
TGTGCCAGCAGCTTAAGCTGGGGGGACGAGAACACTGAAGCTTTCTTT
CASSLSWGDENTEAFF
>NA|NA|TRBJ1-1|TRBV24-1
TGTGCCACCGGGAGGGTGTTAAGGGGCTTT
CATGRVLRGF